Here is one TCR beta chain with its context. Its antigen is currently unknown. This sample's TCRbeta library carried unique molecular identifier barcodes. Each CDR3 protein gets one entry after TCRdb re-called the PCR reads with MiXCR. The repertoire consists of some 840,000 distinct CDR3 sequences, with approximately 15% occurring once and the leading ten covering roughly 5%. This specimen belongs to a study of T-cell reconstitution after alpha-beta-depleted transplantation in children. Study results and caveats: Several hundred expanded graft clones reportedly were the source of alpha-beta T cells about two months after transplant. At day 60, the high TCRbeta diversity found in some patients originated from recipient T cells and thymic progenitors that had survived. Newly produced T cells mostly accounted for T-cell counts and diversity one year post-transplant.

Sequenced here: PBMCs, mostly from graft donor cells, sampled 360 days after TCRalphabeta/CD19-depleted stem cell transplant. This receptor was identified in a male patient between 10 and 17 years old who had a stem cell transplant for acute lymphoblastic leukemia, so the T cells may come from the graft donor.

The CDR3, as DNA: TGTGCCAGCAGTTGGACTAGCGGGAATATCTACGAGCAGTACTTC. Amino acids: CASSWTSGNIYEQYF. This rearrangement joins TRBV27 to TRBJ2-7; 12 bases are shared with TRBD2. Unmatched junction bases numbered 4, after V lost 4 bases and J lost 3 bases. The CDR3 has 15 residues. CDR1 and CDR2 (germline): MNHEY, SMNVEV (reference sequence).